This T cell receptor beta chain originates from a study of blood T cell repertoires in COVID-19. Study context: Some COVID-19 samples were acute and others convalescent; all came from the United States, Italy and Spain.

Cohorts were determined from participant-reported clinical history. V was trimmed by 3 bases and J by 0 bases, leaving 14 bases between them. The CDR3 has 16 amino acids. From germline, CDR1 is SEHNR and CDR2 FQNEAQ (reference sequence). Assay used: immunoSEQ multiplex PCR; TCRdb lists only in-frame clones, some missing. The table records approximately 150,000 clones, 87% of them present only once. This receptor was identified in a human donor with acute COVID-19. The donor label of this sample is uncertain. Sequencing input: PBMCs or T cells enriched from blood (not recorded which). The chain links TRBV7-9 to TRBJ1-2, with a possible D match to TRBD1 (6 bases). The CDR3 DNA reads as TGTGCCAGCAGCTTGGGCAGGGGAAGGTCTAACTATGGCTACACCTTC. It encodes CASSLGRGRSNYGYTF.